The 11 T cell receptor beta chains below all came from one sample that was sequenced in a study of early T cells in non-severe SARS-CoV-2 infection. TCRdb recomputed calls from the 5' RACE reads with MiXCR, one row per CDR3 protein. The sample shows around 44,000 distinct CDR3 sequences, about 10% of them seen only once. Sequenced: whole blood. Every receptor here comes from an adult who was a healthcare worker with PCR-confirmed SARS-CoV-2 infection or an uninfected control (not recorded which).

This clonotype was seen ten or more times. This chain links TRBV11-3 with TRBJ2-1; possible D gene TRBD1, 5 bases. Trimming shortened V by 5 bases and J by 9 bases, and 14 bases separated the two germline ends. Germline V gives CDR1 SGHNT, CDR2 YENEEA. The CDR3 covers 13 residues. In nucleotides, the CDR3 is TGTGCCAGCAGCGACAGTTCATCTGGTGAGCAGTTCTTC. This codes for CASSDSSSGEQFF.

This clonotype appeared many times. The rearrangement joins TRBV12-3 or TRBV12-4 to TRBJ2-7, with D perhaps matching TRBD1 (6 bases). The CDR3 extends over 14 amino acids. Trimming left V 6 bases short and J 3 bases short, with 15 bases between. CDR3 protein: CASRIDEQGYEQYF. The CDR3 DNA reads as TGTGCCAGCAGGATCGATGAACAGGGCTACGAGCAGTACTTC.

This clonotype has at least ten counts. CDR3 residues: CASSELVSNTEAFF. For the CDR3, the DNA is TGTGCCAGCAGTGAACTCGTCAGCAACACTGAAGCTTTCTTT. The V gene is TRBV6-1, the J gene TRBJ1-1; no clear D. CDR3 length: 14 residues. V lost 2 bases, J lost 2 bases, and 9 bases lay in between. Germline CDR1 and CDR2: MNHNS and SASEGT.

The V call is TRBV28, the J call TRBJ2-2; D remains ambiguous. V was shortened by 6 bases and J by 7 bases, with 9 bases between the two germline ends. The CDR3 totals 12 residues. Germline V gives CDR1 MDHEN, CDR2 SYDVKM. The CDR3 sequence: CASSLEYGELFF. Here the CDR3 DNA reads TGTGCCAGCAGCCTTGAGTACGGGGAGCTGTTTTTT.

This clonotype appeared many times. The chain has TRBV15 and TRBJ2-1; TRBD1 aligns across 7 bases. Germline V gene lookup returns CDR1 LNHNV and CDR2 YYDKDF (reference sequence). This CDR3 contains 15 residues. The J segment lost 4 bases and the V segment lost 0 bases, leaving 3 bases of the junction unmatched. The CDR3 coding sequence is TGTGCCACCAGCAGAGAAGGGGGCTATTACAATGAGCAGTTCTTC. Protein sequence: CATSREGGYYNEQFF. Supplemented by reference TRBV15 and TRBJ2-1, the full variable domain reads DAMVIQNPRYQVTQFGKPVTLSCSQTLNHNVMYWYQQKSSQAPKLLFHYYDKDFNNEADTPDNFQSRRPNTSFCFLDIRSPGLGDTAMYLCATSREGGYYNEQFFGPGTRLTVL.

In this sample, this clonotype turned up many times. DNA of the CDR3: TGCGCCAGCAGCTCCCTTGGGGACAGCTCCTACAATGAGCAGTTCTTC. Protein sequence: CASSSLGDSSYNEQFF. The V call is TRBV5-1, the J call TRBJ2-1; 7 nucleotides agree with TRBD1. With V trimmed by 3 bases and J by 0 bases, 6 bases remained unmatched. CDR1 and CDR2 from the germline V gene are SGHRS and YFSETQ. The CDR3 has 16 amino acids.

There are many counts of this clonotype. The V gene is TRBV12-3 or TRBV12-4, the J gene TRBJ2-7, with D tentatively TRBD1 or TRBD2 (7 bases each). This CDR3 comprises 14 residues. V was clipped by 5 bases and J by 2 bases, with 13 bases between them. CDR3 in DNA: TGTGCCAGCAGTCCGCAGGGGGGGGCCTACGAGCAGTACTTC. It codes for CASSPQGGAYEQYF.

This clonotype was counted a few times. The rearrangement uses TRBV14 and TRBJ2-4; D may correspond to TRBD1 or TRBD2 (6 bases each). The CDR3 totals 16 residues. V was cut by 3 bases and J by 8 bases, with 20 bases left in between. From germline, CDR1 is SGHDN and CDR2 FVKESK. The CDR3 is CASSQGGPPVGHIQYF. The CDR3 bases are TGTGCCAGCAGCCAGGGGGGCCCTCCCGTGGGGCACATTCAGTACTTC.

This clonotype occurred a few times. The chain joins TRBV5-1 to TRBJ1-4; D may be TRBD1 (5 bases). Germline values: CDR1 SGHRS, CDR2 YFSETQ. V dropped 1 base and J dropped 7 bases, with 14 bases sitting between them. The CDR3 is made up of 15 amino acids. The CDR3 here is CASSLRGGDAEKLFF. The CDR3 nucleotides read TGCGCCAGCAGCTTGCGAGGAGGGGATGCTGAAAAACTGTTTTTT.

This clonotype occurred many times. CDR3: CASSFDSGTDTQYF. CDR3 in DNA: TGTGCCAGCAGTTTCGATTCGGGCACAGATACGCAGTATTTT. The chain uses TRBV27 and TRBJ2-3; D gene uncertain. V was trimmed by 3 bases and J by 1 base, leaving 8 bases between them. The V gene's germline CDR1 is MNHEY and CDR2 SMNVEV (reference sequence). The CDR3 totals 14 residues.

The chain couples TRBV29-1 to TRBJ1-1; 8 bases align to TRBD1. The CDR3 totals 12 residues. The trim removed 3 bases at V and 4 bases at J, leaving 1 base unmatched. CDR1 is SQVTM and CDR2 is ANQGSEA in the germline V gene. The chain's CDR3 is CSVDGQGTEAFF. In DNA form, the CDR3 reads TGCAGCGTTGACGGACAGGGCACTGAAGCTTTCTTT.